A single sample is the source of the 30 T cell receptor beta chains below, sequenced in a study of shared clonotypes between healthy human individuals. Using immunoSEQ multiplex PCR, the repertoire was profiled, and TCRdb retains in-frame clones only, with some absent. The sample has more than 2,000,000 clones, more than 85% seen once. The sequenced sample was naive CD4+ T cells from PBMCs. As for subset: CD45RA+ positively selected. The receptors were gathered from a man aged 18 to 30 in good health. Some clones in this sample may be carry-over from other donors' samples.

The chain combines TRBV5-1 with TRBJ2-3, with TRBD1 matching 8 bases. V was pared by 6 bases and J by 6 bases, with 12 bases of the junction left unmatched. Germline values: CDR1 SGHRS, CDR2 YFSETQ. The CDR3 spans 15 residues. CDR3 residues: CASTQLATGADTQYF. The DNA for the CDR3 is TGCGCCAGCACCCAACTGGCGACAGGGGCCGATACGCAGTATTTT.

The chain recombines TRBV18 with TRBJ2-2, with TRBD1 matching 8 bases. The CDR3 is made up of 16 amino acids. Trimming cost V 4 bases and J 0 bases; bases outside gene matches: 4. Germline CDR1 and CDR2: KGHSH and LQKENI. The DNA of the CDR3 is TGTGCCAGCTCACTTGGACAGGGAACGAACACCGGGGAGCTGTTTTTT. It specifies CASSLGQGTNTGELFF.

This clone was recorded a few times. The CDR3 region has the DNA TGTGCCAGCACCCAAATTTCGAACACCGGGGAGCTGTTTTTT. Its translation is CASTQISNTGELFF. The chain combines TRBV7-9 with TRBJ2-2; no clear D. Germline loops: CDR1 SEHNR, CDR2 FQNEAQ (reference sequence). The CDR3 is made up of 14 amino acids. Trimming left V 7 bases short and J 0 bases short, with 9 bases between.

The rearrangement links TRBV4-2 to TRBJ2-3, with a possible D match to TRBD2 (5 bases). Germline assignment: CDR1 LGHNA and CDR2 YNFKEQ. The CDR3 spans 14 residues. Trimming took 1 base from V and 3 from J, leaving 8 bases between them. The CDR3 nucleotides read TGTGCCAGCAGCCAAGGGCTAGCAACAGATACGCAGTATTTT. Protein: CASSQGLATDTQYF.

V is TRBV18 and J is TRBJ2-4; D gene unclear. CDR3 size: 16 residues. Looked up from germline, CDR1 is KGHSH and CDR2 is LQKENI. V was shortened by 0 bases and J by 4 bases, with 13 bases between the two germline ends. The CDR3 region is CASSPPTSAGKNIQYF. The CDR3 bases are TGTGCCAGCTCACCACCGACGAGTGCTGGGAAAAACATTCAGTACTTC.

In this sample, this clone turned up a few times. This sample includes further DNA sequences coding for the same CDR3. V is TRBV18 and J is TRBJ2-7; D is ambiguous. V was shortened by 2 bases and J by 0 bases, with 5 bases between the two germline ends. The germline V gene encodes CDR1 KGHSH and CDR2 LQKENI. CDR3 length: 13 residues. The CDR3 here is CASSPYSSYEQYF. The CDR3 bases are TGTGCCAGCTCACCATACAGCTCCTACGAGCAGTACTTC.

The genes are TRBV30 and TRBJ1-4; D gene unclear. Per germline, CDR1 GTSNPN and CDR2 SVGIG (reference sequence). The CDR3 is made up of 10 amino acids. V was trimmed by 1 base and J by 6 bases, leaving 0 bases between them. The chain's CDR3 is CAWSDEKLFF. The CDR3 DNA follows: TGTGCCTGGAGTGATGAAAAACTGTTTTTT.

A remark on this clone: The same CDR3 is also encoded by other DNA sequences in this sample. The J gene is TRBJ2-7, the V gene TRBV28; either TRBD1 or TRBD2 may supply D (5 bases each). V was trimmed by 5 bases and J by 0 bases, leaving 14 bases between them. Looked up from germline, CDR1 is MDHEN and CDR2 is SYDVKM. The CDR3 has 15 residues. The CDR3 DNA reads TGTGCCAGCAGTCCCGGGACGCCAAGCTCCTACGAGCAGTACTTC. This translates into CASSPGTPSSYEQYF. The entire variable domain, with the rest obtained from reference TRBV28 and TRBJ2-7, is as follows: DVKVTQSSRYLVKRTGEKVFLECVQDMDHENMFWYRQDPGLGLRLIYFSYDVKMKEKGDIPEGYSVSREKKERFSLILESASTNQTSMYLCASSPGTPSSYEQYFGPGTRLTVT.

The gene calls are TRBV7-9 and TRBJ1-4; maybe TRBD1 (5 bases). This CDR3 is 15 amino acids long. Germline lookup yields CDR1 SEHNR and CDR2 FQNEAQ (reference sequence). Trimming removed 0 bases at V and 5 bases at J, with 10 bases between. The CDR3 reads CASSLAAGRNEKLFF. CDR3 bases: TGTGCCAGCAGCTTAGCGGCAGGGAGGAATGAAAAACTGTTTTTT. Variable domain in full (rest from reference TRBV7-9 and TRBJ1-4): DTGVSQNPRHKITKRGQNVTFRCDPISEHNRLYWYRQTLGQGPEFLTYFQNEAQLEKSRLLSDRFSAERPKGSFSTLEIQRTEQGDSAMYLCASSLAAGRNEKLFFGSGTQLSVL.

CDR3 nucleotides: TGTGCCAGCAGTTTTATTAGACAGGGGTTAAGTACTGAAGCTTTCTTT. Translation gives CASSFIRQGLSTEAFF. This chain connects TRBV28 to TRBJ1-1; 8 nucleotides agree with TRBD1. The V gene's germline CDR1 is MDHEN and CDR2 SYDVKM. The CDR3 loop spans 16 amino acids. J gave up 5 bases and V 3 bases, and 11 bases lay outside the gene matches.

The chain is built from TRBV5-8 and TRBJ2-7; 9 positions match TRBD1. V trimming: 4 bases; J trimming: 7 bases; junction bases outside the gene matches: 12. The length of the CDR3 is 15 residues. Germline CDR1 reads SGHTS; CDR2 reads YDEGEE. This chain's CDR3 is CASSEYRGRVREQYF. CDR3 nucleotides: TGTGCCAGCAGCGAGTACAGGGGGCGGGTGAGAGAGCAGTACTTC.

A note on this clone: This CDR3 is also generated by other DNA sequences in the sample. This chain links TRBV5-1 with TRBJ1-1; TRBD1 is a possible D gene (6 bases). From germline, CDR1 is SGHRS and CDR2 YFSETQ. V was shortened by 4 bases and J by 2 bases, with 9 bases between the two germline ends. There are 13 residues in the CDR3. CDR3 DNA sequence: TGCGCCAGCAGCCAGGGGAGCAACACTGAAGCTTTCTTT. It yields the protein CASSQGSNTEAFF. Full variable domain (outside the CDR3, taken from reference TRBV5-1 and TRBJ1-1): KAGVTQTPRYLIKTRGQQVTLSCSPISGHRSVSWYQQTPGQGLQFLFEYFSETQRNKGNFPGRFSGRQFSNSRSEMNVSTLELGDSALYLCASSQGSNTEAFFGQGTRLTVV.

This chain uses TRBV28 with TRBJ1-2; tentative D call: TRBD1 (5 bases). The germline V gene has CDR1 MDHEN and CDR2 SYDVKM. With 3 bases removed from V and 4 bases from J, the gap between germline ends came to 12 bases. The CDR3 contains 14 residues. CDR3 loop: CASSLFGGIYGYTF. The CDR3 nucleotides read TGTGCCAGCAGTTTGTTCGGGGGTATCTATGGCTACACCTTC.

The chain links TRBV2 to TRBJ1-1; 9 bases line up with TRBD1. The germline V gene encodes CDR1 SNHLY and CDR2 FYNNEI. This CDR3 is built from 14 residues. V dropped 6 bases and J dropped 7; count of bases not matched to a gene: 9. CDR3: CASSDGTGFGEAFF. The DNA for the CDR3 is TGTGCCAGCAGCGACGGGACAGGGTTTGGTGAAGCTTTCTTT.

V gene TRBV29-1 combines with J gene TRBJ2-3; D perhaps matches TRBD2 (6 bases). The CDR3 is 15 amino acids. The germline V gene has CDR1 SQVTM and CDR2 ANQGSEA. The ends were cut back, 7 bases at V and 0 bases at J, with 17 bases in the middle. CDR3 in amino acids: CSAIGRAGSTDTQYF. The DNA of the CDR3 is TGCAGCGCCATTGGACGAGCGGGTAGCACAGATACGCAGTATTTT.

The chain is built from TRBV5-4 and TRBJ1-1; 8 bases agree with TRBD1. The CDR3 sequence is 17 residues long. V gave up 2 bases and J gave up 1 base; unmatched junction bases: 10. Germline lookup yields CDR1 SGHNT and CDR2 YYREEE (reference sequence). The CDR3 DNA reads TGTGCCAGCAGCTTTTCCGACAGGGGACTATCGAACACTGAAGCTTTCTTT. It encodes CASSFSDRGLSNTEAFF.

This sequence joins TRBV14 and TRBJ1-1; TRBD1 matches 11 bases. CDR1 is SGHDN, CDR2 FVKESK, per germline. The CDR3 is 17 amino acids. The J segment lost 4 bases and the V segment lost 3 bases, leaving 10 bases of the junction unmatched. CDR3 nucleotide sequence: TGTGCCAGCAGCCACACCGGGACAGGGGGAAGGGTCACTGAAGCTTTCTTT. It codes for CASSHTGTGGRVTEAFF.

This clone was seen just once. The J gene is TRBJ2-1, the V gene TRBV18; 9 nucleotides align to TRBD2. This CDR3 contains 17 residues. Germline V lookup: CDR1 KGHSH, CDR2 LQKENI. Losses at the gene ends were 3 bases for V and 8 bases for J; bases not matched to a gene: 14. The CDR3: CASSPMAAGGVWDEQFF. CDR3 nucleotide sequence: TGTGCCAGCTCACCCATGGCCGCGGGAGGGGTCTGGGATGAGCAGTTCTTC.

This sequence joins TRBV7-2 and TRBJ1-1, with D tentatively TRBD1 (6 bases). The germline V gene has CDR1 SGHTA and CDR2 FQGNSA. Trimming pared 3 bases from V and 6 bases from J, leaving 14 bases between. CDR3 length equals 14 residues. The CDR3 is CASSFSPGVAEAFF. CDR3 DNA: TGTGCCAGCAGCTTCAGCCCAGGGGTCGCTGAAGCTTTCTTT.

V usage is TRBV11-3 and J usage is TRBJ2-7; TRBD1 or TRBD2 may be the D gene (5 bases each). This CDR3 spans 15 amino acids. CDR1 is SGHNT and CDR2 is YENEEA in the germline V gene. Trimming removed 5 bases from V and 3 bases from J, with 17 bases in between. CDR3 sequence: CASSTRDGTLYEQYF. The CDR3 DNA reads as TGTGCCAGCAGCACCCGGGACGGGACCCTCTACGAGCAGTACTTC.

The CDR3 region has the DNA TGTGCCAGCAGCGTAGTCGGCCGACTGCCGTCCTCCTACAATGAGCAGTTCTTC. This translates into CASSVVGRLPSSYNEQFF. This sequence joins TRBV9 and TRBJ2-1; no firm D call. The V end lost 0 bases, the J end lost 0 bases, and 16 bases lay between the germline ends. Germline V gene data show CDR1 as SGDLS and CDR2 as YYNGEE. The CDR3 runs to 18 residues.

The CDR3 bases are TGTGCCAGCAGAGACGACAGGGTCCCCCGAGGCTACACCTTC. Translation gives CASRDDRVPRGYTF. The chain combines TRBV28 with TRBJ1-2; 7 bases fit TRBD1. Germline CDR1 and CDR2: MDHEN and SYDVKM. V lost 6 bases and J lost 8; bases outside the gene matches: 12. The CDR3 runs 14 residues.

This chain joins TRBV29-1 and TRBJ2-5; no firm D call. Germline V gives CDR1 SQVTM, CDR2 ANQGSEA. V was trimmed by 5 bases and J by 0 bases, leaving 16 bases between them. The CDR3 sequence is 15 residues long. CDR3 sequence reads: CSVTRSGRYQETQYF. CDR3 DNA: TGCAGCGTTACCCGGTCTGGACGTTACCAAGAGACCCAGTACTTC.

The chain employs TRBV19 and TRBJ1-1; D gene unclear. V was shortened by 6 bases and J by 3 bases, with 14 bases between the two germline ends. The CDR3 runs 14 residues. Germline-derived CDR1 and CDR2 are LNHDA and SQIVND (reference sequence). CDR3 sequence reads: CASSQLGLDTEAFF. CDR3 nucleotides: TGTGCCAGTAGCCAGTTGGGTTTGGACACTGAAGCTTTCTTT.

This chain joins TRBV27 and TRBJ1-5; 7 nucleotides agree with TRBD1. The germline V gene has CDR1 MNHEY and CDR2 SMNVEV (reference sequence). CDR3 length equals 14 residues. V shed 3 bases and J 2 bases; nucleotides not matched to a gene: 1. The CDR3 protein is CASSFQGGNQPQHF. CDR3 nucleotides: TGTGCCAGCAGTTTCCAGGGGGGCAATCAGCCCCAGCATTTT.

The chain joins TRBV6-6 to TRBJ1-1; D uncertain. Trimming cost V 2 bases and J 1 base, with 11 bases left between them. The CDR3 covers 15 residues. The germline V gene encodes CDR1 MNHNY and CDR2 SVGAGI (reference sequence). The CDR3 spells CASSYRGRENTEAFF. The DNA of the CDR3 is TGTGCCAGCAGTTACCGCGGACGGGAGAACACTGAAGCTTTCTTT.

This clone was counted once. The V and J genes are TRBV6-5 and TRBJ1-4, with unresolved D. The CDR3 runs to 14 residues. V lost 6 bases to trimming and J lost 7 bases, with 15 bases between them. Germline-derived CDR1 and CDR2 are MNHEY and SVGAGI. As DNA, the CDR3 is TGTGCCAGCAGACCGACACCCGCCTTTGAAAAACTGTTTTTT. It translates to CASRPTPAFEKLFF.

V and J are TRBV5-4 and TRBJ1-4; D unresolved. Trimming cost V 1 base and J 7 bases, with 8 bases left between them. CDR1 SGHNT and CDR2 YYREEE come from the germline V gene (reference sequence). CDR3 length: 13 residues. The CDR3: CASSLKGTEKLFF. The CDR3 DNA sequence: TGTGCCAGCAGCTTGAAGGGTACTGAAAAACTGTTTTTT.

The V call is TRBV28, the J call TRBJ2-3; TRBD2 is a possible D gene (5 bases). This CDR3 spans 14 amino acids. V was clipped by 10 bases and J by 7 bases, with 21 bases between them. Germline CDR1 reads MDHEN; CDR2 reads SYDVKM. The CDR3 here is CATDDLEVRNTQYF. As DNA, the CDR3 is TGTGCCACCGACGACCTGGAGGTGAGAAATACGCAGTATTTT.

As for this clone: Other DNA sequences in the same sample also yield this CDR3. This rearrangement joins TRBV5-1 to TRBJ1-2, with unresolved D. The V end lost 0 bases, the J end lost 1 base, and 7 bases lay between the germline ends. Looked up from germline, CDR1 is SGHRS and CDR2 is YFSETQ. The CDR3 is 14 residues long. DNA of the CDR3: TGCGCCAGCAGCTTGGTCGGAGGTAACTATGGCTACACCTTC. Protein product: CASSLVGGNYGYTF.